This entry features one T cell receptor (beta chain) sequence. Its antigen is as yet unknown. Some clones are missing from TCRdb's copy, which holds only in-frame ones; the method was immunoSEQ multiplex PCR. The sample has around 150,000 clones; around 90% are singletons. This sample was included in a study of T cell responses to AZD1222 COVID-19 vaccine. Findings and caveats of the study: Mostly white British, mostly female donors; authors suggested clonal diversity may be underestimated. Only 6 or 7 individuals given AZD1222 were seropositive at baseline.

The receptor comes from an adult who received the AZD1222 COVID-19 vaccine. The source was peripheral blood, collected 28 days after the second AZD1222 dose.

The CDR3 is CASSPSSYTDTQYF. The CDR3 DNA sequence: TGTGCCAGCAGCCCGTCCTCTTACACAGATACGCAGTATTTT. The gene calls are TRBV5-4 and TRBJ2-3; unclear D gene. V lost 4 bases to trimming and J lost 2 bases, with 11 bases between them. Germline V gene data show CDR1 as SGHNT and CDR2 as YYREEE (reference sequence). The CDR3 is 14 residues long.